This T cell receptor beta chain originates from a study of beta chain features in type 1 diabetes. Since all of the isolated RNA was reverse transcribed, expressed TCRB transcripts were what got sequenced. Using immunoSEQ multiplex PCR, the repertoire was profiled, and TCRdb retains in-frame clones only, with some absent. The sample contains about 130,000 clones, 9% to 9.5% of which appear only once. Germline V gene lookup returns CDR1 SGHAT and CDR2 FQNNGV. The V and J ends lost 1 base and 3 bases respectively, with 10 bases between them. This CDR3 comprises 15 residues. Sequenced input: central memory CD4+ T cells from blood. This clonotype was obtained from a man aged 18 to 29 in good health. J is TRBJ2-1 and V is TRBV11-2; weak D call: TRBD1 (5 bases). DNA for the CDR3: TGTGCCAGCAGCTTAGTTCAGGGCCTCTACAATGAGCAGTTCTTC. Its protein is CASSLVQGLYNEQFF.